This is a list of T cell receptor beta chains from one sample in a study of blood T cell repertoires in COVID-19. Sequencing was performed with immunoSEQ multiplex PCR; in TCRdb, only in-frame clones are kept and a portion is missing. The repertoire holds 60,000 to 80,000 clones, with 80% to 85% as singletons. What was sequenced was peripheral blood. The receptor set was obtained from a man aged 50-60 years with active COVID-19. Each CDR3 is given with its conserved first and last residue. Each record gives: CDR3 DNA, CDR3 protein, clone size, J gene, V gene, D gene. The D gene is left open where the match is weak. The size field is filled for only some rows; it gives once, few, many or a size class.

TGTGCCAGCAGCGACCACGGGTCGTACGAGCAGTACTTC	CASSDHGSYEQYF	.	TRBJ2-7	TRBV3-1/TRBV3-2	.
TGTGCCAGCAGCCAACCCGACAGCACTGAAGCTTTCTTT	CASSQPDSTEAFF	once	TRBJ1-1	TRBV14	.
TGCGCCAGCAGCCAACTCGGGACAACAGGAACAAAACTGTTTTTT	CASSQLGTTGTKLFF	.	TRBJ1-4	TRBV4-1	.
TGTGCCAGCAGCCCCCGGGGGGGCGAGCTGTGGGGCGCTGAAGCTTTCTTT	CASSPRGGELWGAEAFF	.	TRBJ1-1	TRBV11-2	.
TGTGCCAGCAGTAAACAGGGGGCGGTGGAACTGTTTTTT	CASSKQGAVELFF	once	TRBJ1-4	TRBV2	TRBD1
TGTGCCAGCAGTCGGGACAGGGTCCGACAGCAGCATTTT	CASSRDRVRQQHF	.	TRBJ1-5	TRBV6-2/TRBV6-3	TRBD1
TGCAGCGTCCCCGGTGCGGGGGAGAGCTCCTACAATGAGCAGTTCTTC	CSVPGAGESSYNEQFF	few	TRBJ2-1	TRBV29-1	TRBD2
TGTGCCAGCAGTTACGGGCTAGCGGGTGCTGAGCAGTTCTTC	CASSYGLAGAEQFF	.	TRBJ2-1	TRBV6-2/TRBV6-3	TRBD2
TGCGCCAGCGGGACAGGGGAGGTCGAGCAGTACTTC	CASGTGEVEQYF	medium-sized	TRBJ2-7	TRBV4-1	TRBD1
TGTGCCAGCAGTTCCCAGGGGGCGCGGAACTACAATGAGCAGTTCTTC	CASSSQGARNYNEQFF	.	TRBJ2-1	TRBV28	TRBD1
TGTGCCAGCAGCACAAGACAGCTGAACACTGAAGCTTTCTTT	CASSTRQLNTEAFF	.	TRBJ1-1	TRBV9	.
TGTGCCAGCAAAAGCGGGGCTCTGAACACTGAAGCTTTCTTT	CASKSGALNTEAFF	.	TRBJ1-1	TRBV7-2	.
TGTGCCAGCAGTTACCCCGGGACAACTAGCAATCAGCCCCAGCATTTT	CASSYPGTTSNQPQHF	few	TRBJ1-5	TRBV6-6	.
TGTGCCAGCTCGCAGCCAGGGGGCCCCTACGAGCAGTACTTC	CASSQPGGPYEQYF	.	TRBJ2-7	TRBV18	TRBD1
TGTGCCAGCAGCTTAGCGGGCTCCTACGAGCAGTACTTC	CASSLAGSYEQYF	.	TRBJ2-7	TRBV13	.
TGCGCCAGCAGCCCCCAGGGCGAGCTAGGCTACACCTTC	CASSPQGELGYTF	.	TRBJ1-2	TRBV5-1	.
TGTGCCAGCAGTTACTCGGGACAGGTTGACTATGGCTACACCTTC	CASSYSGQVDYGYTF	.	TRBJ1-2	TRBV6-6	TRBD1
TGTGCCAGCTCCAATTGGGGAGGGCTCTATGGCTACACCTTC	CASSNWGGLYGYTF	.	TRBJ1-2	TRBV27	.
TGTGCCAGCAGCTTACATCAGGGACAGGGCTACGAGCAGTACTTC	CASSLHQGQGYEQYF	.	TRBJ2-7	TRBV7-2	TRBD1
TGTGCCAGTAGTATCCCAGGCCACCGGACCCAGTACTTC	CASSIPGHRTQYF	once	TRBJ2-5	TRBV19	.
TGCAGCGTTGGGGTCAGGGACACCGGGGAGCTGTTTTTT	CSVGVRDTGELFF	.	TRBJ2-2	TRBV29-1	.
TGTGCCAGCTCACCATACGAGGGATCTGACTATGGCTACACCTTC	CASSPYEGSDYGYTF	.	TRBJ1-2	TRBV18	.
TGCGCCAGCAGCTTACCGACAGGGGTTAACGAAAAACTGTTTTTT	CASSLPTGVNEKLFF	.	TRBJ1-4	TRBV5-1	TRBD1
TGTGCCAGCAGTGAAGGACAGGCCGGGAGCTCCTATAATTCACCCCTCCACTTT	CASSEGQAGSSYNSPLHF	.	TRBJ1-6	TRBV25-1	TRBD1
TGTGCCAGCTCACCACCCTGGGGGGACGGCAAAAACATTCAGTACTTC	CASSPPWGDGKNIQYF	.	TRBJ2-4	TRBV18	.
TGTGCCAGCAGTGACCCCGGGGAGACCCAGTACTTC	CASSDPGETQYF	.	TRBJ2-5	TRBV6-1	.